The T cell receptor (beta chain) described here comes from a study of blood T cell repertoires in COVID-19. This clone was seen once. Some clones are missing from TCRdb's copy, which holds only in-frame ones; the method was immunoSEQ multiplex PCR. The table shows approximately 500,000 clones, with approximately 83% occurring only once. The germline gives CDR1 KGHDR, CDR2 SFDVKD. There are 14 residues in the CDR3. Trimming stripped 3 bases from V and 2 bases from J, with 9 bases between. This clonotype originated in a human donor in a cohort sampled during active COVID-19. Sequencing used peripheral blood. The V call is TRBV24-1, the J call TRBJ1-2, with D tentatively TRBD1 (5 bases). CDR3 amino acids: CATSDRGLNYGYTF. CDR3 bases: TGTGCCACCAGTGATCGGGGACTCAACTATGGCTACACCTTC.